This T cell receptor beta chain is drawn from a study of a mutant IDH1 vaccine in newly diagnosed glioma. Study information: Held at week 35, visit V12 was the safety follow-up, and visit V13 followed at week 47.

Sequencing used immunoSEQ multiplex PCR; TCRdb keeps in-frame clones, though not all of them. The sample holds approximately 35,000 clones; around nine tenths are singletons and the top ten take approximately 5.1%. Sample time point: week 47, end of study. The content of each vaccine dose was 300 ug of mutant IDH1 20-mer peptide, and topical imiquimod accompanied it. There were eight vaccinations for patients, given in weeks 1, 3, 5, 7, 11, 15, 19 and 23. This clone was counted once. Antigen unknown. V was clipped by 3 bases and J by 5 bases, with 10 bases between them. The CDR3 runs 13 residues. In germline, CDR1 is LNHDA, CDR2 SQIVND (reference sequence).

The sequencing used PBMCs, collected from a glioma patient whose treatment included an IDH1 peptide vaccine. The sequence was obtained from a woman in her thirties or forties with glioma. The gene calls are TRBV19 and TRBJ1-2; D uncertain. The CDR3 DNA reads TGTGCCAGTAGTATTTGGGATGGATATGGCTACACCTTC. As protein: CASSIWDGYGYTF.